The present T cell receptor beta chain was sequenced within a study of human T cells and chemical hapten exposure. This clonotype showed up many times. Time point noted: patch test 1, 2 weeks after DPC sensitization. The treatment denotes: therapeutic diphenylcyclopropenone sensitization with weekly scalp DPC. MiXCR, run by TCRdb on the RACE reads, gives a single entry per CDR3 protein. The data contain a few hundred thousand distinct CDR3 sequences, about 4.4% of them singletons. The sample was whole blood, taken in connection with sensitization to the hapten diphenylcyclopropenone (DPC). This TCR was recovered from a woman aged 45 to 65 with alopecia areata. Some clones in this sample may be carry-over from other donors' samples.

The CDR3 spells CASSQDATNEKLFF. DNA of the CDR3: TGTGCCAGCAGCCAGGACGCAACTAATGAAAAACTGTTTTTT. V usage is TRBV4-2 and J usage is TRBJ1-4; no clear D gene. CDR3 length: 14 residues. The V end lost 3 bases, the J end lost 0 bases, and 5 bases lay between the germline ends. Germline CDR1 reads LGHNA; CDR2 reads YNFKEQ.